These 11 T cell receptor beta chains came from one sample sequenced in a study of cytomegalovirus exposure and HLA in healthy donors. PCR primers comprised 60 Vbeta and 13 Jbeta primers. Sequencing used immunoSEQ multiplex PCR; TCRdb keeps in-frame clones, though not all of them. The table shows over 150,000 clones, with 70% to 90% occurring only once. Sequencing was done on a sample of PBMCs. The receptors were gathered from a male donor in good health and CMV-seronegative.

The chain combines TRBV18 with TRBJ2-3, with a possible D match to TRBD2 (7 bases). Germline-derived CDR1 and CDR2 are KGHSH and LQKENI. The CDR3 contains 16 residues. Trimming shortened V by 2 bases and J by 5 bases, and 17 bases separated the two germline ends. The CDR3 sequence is CASSPRLAEGGDTQYF. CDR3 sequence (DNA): TGTGCCAGCTCACCAAGGCTAGCGGAGGGGGGAGATACGCAGTATTTT.

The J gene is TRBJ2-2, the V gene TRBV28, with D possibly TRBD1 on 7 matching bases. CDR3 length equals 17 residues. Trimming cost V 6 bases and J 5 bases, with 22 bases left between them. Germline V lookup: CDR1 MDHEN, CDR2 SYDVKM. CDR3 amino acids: CASSPPGDREATGELFF. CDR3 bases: TGTGCCAGCAGCCCCCCGGGAGACAGGGAGGCAACCGGGGAGCTGTTTTTT.

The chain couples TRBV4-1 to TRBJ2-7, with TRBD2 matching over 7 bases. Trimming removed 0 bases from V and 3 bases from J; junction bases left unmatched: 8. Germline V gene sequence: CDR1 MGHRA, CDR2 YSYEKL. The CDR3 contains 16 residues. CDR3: CASSQDLGEGHYEQYF. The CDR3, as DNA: TGCGCCAGCAGCCAAGATTTGGGGGAGGGGCACTACGAGCAGTACTTC.

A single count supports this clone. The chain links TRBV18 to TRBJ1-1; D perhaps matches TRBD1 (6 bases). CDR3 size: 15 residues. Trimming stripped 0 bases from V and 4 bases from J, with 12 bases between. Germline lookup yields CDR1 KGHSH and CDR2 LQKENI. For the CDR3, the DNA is TGTGCCAGCTCACCACCGCAGGGGACGGTCACTGAAGCTTTCTTT. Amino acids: CASSPPQGTVTEAFF. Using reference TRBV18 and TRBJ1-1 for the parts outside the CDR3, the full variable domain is NAGVMQNPRHLVRRRGQEARLRCSPMKGHSHVYWYRQLPEEGLKFMVYLQKENIIDESGMPKERFSAEFPKEGPSILRIQQVVRGDSAAYFCASSPPQGTVTEAFFGQGTRLTVV.

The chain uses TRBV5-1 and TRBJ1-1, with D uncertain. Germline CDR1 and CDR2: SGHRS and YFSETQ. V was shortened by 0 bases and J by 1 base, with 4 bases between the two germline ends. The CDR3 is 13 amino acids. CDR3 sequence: CASSLGKNTEAFF. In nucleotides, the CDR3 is TGCGCCAGCAGCTTGGGTAAGAACACTGAAGCTTTCTTT.

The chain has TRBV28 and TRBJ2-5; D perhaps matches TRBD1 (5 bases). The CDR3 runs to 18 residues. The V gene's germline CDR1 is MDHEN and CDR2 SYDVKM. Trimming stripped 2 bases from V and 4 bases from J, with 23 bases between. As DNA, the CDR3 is TGTGCCAGCAGTTTAAGGCAGGGCCGTCAAAGTTTTGGAGAGACCCAGTACTTC. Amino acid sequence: CASSLRQGRQSFGETQYF. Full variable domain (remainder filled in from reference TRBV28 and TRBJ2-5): DVKVTQSSRYLVKRTGEKVFLECVQDMDHENMFWYRQDPGLGLRLIYFSYDVKMKEKGDIPEGYSVSREKKERFSLILESASTNQTSMYLCASSLRQGRQSFGETQYFGPGTRLLVL.

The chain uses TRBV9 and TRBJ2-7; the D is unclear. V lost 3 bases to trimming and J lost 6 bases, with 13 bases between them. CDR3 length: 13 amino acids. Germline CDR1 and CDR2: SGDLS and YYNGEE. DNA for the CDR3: TGTGCCAGCAGCGCGCGTCCACCGAGCGAGCAGTACTTC. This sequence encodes CASSARPPSEQYF.

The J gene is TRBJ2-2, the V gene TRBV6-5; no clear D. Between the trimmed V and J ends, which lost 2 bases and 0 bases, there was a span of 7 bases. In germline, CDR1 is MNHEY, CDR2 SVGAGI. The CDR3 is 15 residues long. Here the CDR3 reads CASSYKRANTGELFF. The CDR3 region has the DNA TGTGCCAGCAGTTACAAGCGAGCGAACACCGGGGAGCTGTTTTTT.

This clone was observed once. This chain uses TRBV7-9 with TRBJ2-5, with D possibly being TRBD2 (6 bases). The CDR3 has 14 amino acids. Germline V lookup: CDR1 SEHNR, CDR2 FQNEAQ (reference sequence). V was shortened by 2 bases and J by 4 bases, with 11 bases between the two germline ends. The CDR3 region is CASSLRGIAETQYF. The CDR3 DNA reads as TGTGCCAGCAGCTTACGCGGGATTGCAGAGACCCAGTACTTC.

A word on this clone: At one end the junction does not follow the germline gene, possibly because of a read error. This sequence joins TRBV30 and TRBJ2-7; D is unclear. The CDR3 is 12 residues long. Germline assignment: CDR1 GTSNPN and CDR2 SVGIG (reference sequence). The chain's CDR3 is CAWSINSHEQYF. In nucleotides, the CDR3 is TGTGCCTGGAGTATAAACTCCCACGAGCAGTACTTC. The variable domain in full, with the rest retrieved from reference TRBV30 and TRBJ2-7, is SQTIHQWPATLVQPVGSPLSLECTVEGTSNPNLYWYRQAAGRGLQLLFYSVGIGQISSEVPQNLSASRPQDRQFILSSKKLLLSDSGFYLCAWSINSHEQYFGPGTRLTVT.

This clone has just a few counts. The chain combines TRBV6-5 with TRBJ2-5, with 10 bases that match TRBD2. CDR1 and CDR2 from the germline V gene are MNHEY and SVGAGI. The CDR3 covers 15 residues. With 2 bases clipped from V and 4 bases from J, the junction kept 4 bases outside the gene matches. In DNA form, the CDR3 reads TGTGCCAGCAGTTACAGCACTAGCGGGATAGAGACCCAGTACTTC. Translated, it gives CASSYSTSGIETQYF.